This is a list of T cell receptor beta chains from one sample in a study of blood T cell repertoires in COVID-19. The assay was immunoSEQ multiplex PCR, and TCRdb's table has in-frame clones only and misses some. Of approximately 120,000 clones in the sample, around 82% are singletons; the top ten hold 3.5% to 5%. The source material was peripheral blood. The receptors shown here come from a human donor in a cohort sampled during active or convalescent COVID-19. Each CDR3 is given with its conserved first and last residue. The D gene is left open where the match is weak. Where a row states a size, it is once, few, many or the class of an expanded clone; other rows omit it.

J gene	clone size	D gene	V gene	CDR3 DNA	CDR3 protein
TRBJ1-2	.	TRBD1	TRBV7-8	TGTGCCCGACAGGGGGCGGCTGGCTACACCTTC	CARQGAAGYTF
TRBJ2-2	.	.	TRBV7-3	TGTGCCAGCAGCTTATCGGGGGCCGGGGAGCTGTTTTTT	CASSLSGAGELFF
TRBJ1-1	.	.	TRBV6-5	TGTGCCAGCATGGGGCTCGGTGAAGCTTTCTTT	CASMGLGEAFF
TRBJ1-1	.	TRBD1	TRBV12-3/TRBV12-4	TGTGCCAGCAGTTTTGACAGGGGCACTGAAGCTTTCTTT	CASSFDRGTEAFF
TRBJ2-7	.	TRBD2	TRBV6-2/TRBV6-3	TGTGCCAGCAGTGACCGGACTAGAAGAGGGTACGAGCAGTACTTC	CASSDRTRRGYEQYF
TRBJ2-5	few	TRBD2	TRBV28	TGTGCCAGCAGCCCACGCGCGGGAGTATTCCAGGTGACCCAGTACTTC	CASSPRAGVFQVTQYF
TRBJ2-7	.	TRBD2	TRBV7-9	TGTGCCAGCAGCTCGGGAGCGGGAGACGGCCACGAGCAGTACTTC	CASSSGAGDGHEQYF
TRBJ1-5	few	TRBD1	TRBV25-1	TGTGCCAGCAGCCCGACAGGGGGTAACAATCAGCCCCAGCATTTT	CASSPTGGNNQPQHF
TRBJ1-5	.	TRBD1	TRBV19	TGTGCCAGTAGCCTGACAGGGACCAGGCAGCCCCAGCATTTT	CASSLTGTRQPQHF
TRBJ2-1	.	.	TRBV13	TGTGCCAGCAGCCCAGGGGATATAAAGAATGAGCAGTTCTTC	CASSPGDIKNEQFF
TRBJ1-1	once	.	TRBV28	TGTGCCATATTTCCCAGGGAGGGAACTGAAGCTTTCTTT	CAIFPREGTEAFF